The present entry profiles one TCR beta chain with its context. This record belongs to a study of blood T cell repertoires in COVID-19. Background on the study: The origin of the acute and convalescent COVID-19 samples was the United States, Italy and Spain.

Participants were placed into cohorts based on the clinical history they reported. CDR1 and CDR2 (germline): MDHEN, SYDVKM. CDR3 length: 15 amino acids. V shed 4 bases, J shed 7 bases, and the junction held 7 bases outside the gene matches. Method: immunoSEQ multiplex PCR; TCRdb's copy keeps in-frame clones and lacks some. The sample lists approximately 210,000 clones, around 90% occurring once. The receptor comes from a woman aged 45-60 years with acute COVID-19. The sample was PBMCs or T cells enriched from blood (not recorded which). V is TRBV28 and J is TRBJ1-6, with 7 bases lining up with TRBD1. As DNA, the CDR3 is TGTGCCAGCAGTTCTCGGCAGGGGGGCAATTCACCCCTCCACTTT. This gives the protein CASSSRQGGNSPLHF.